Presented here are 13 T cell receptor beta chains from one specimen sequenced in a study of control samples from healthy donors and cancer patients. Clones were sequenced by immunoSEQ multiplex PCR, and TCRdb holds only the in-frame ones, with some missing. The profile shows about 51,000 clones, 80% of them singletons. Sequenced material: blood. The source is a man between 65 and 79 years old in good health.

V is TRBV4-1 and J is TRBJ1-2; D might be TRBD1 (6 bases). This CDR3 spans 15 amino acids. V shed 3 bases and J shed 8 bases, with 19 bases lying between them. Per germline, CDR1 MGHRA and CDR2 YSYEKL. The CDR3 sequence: CASSQTGSRLSGYTF. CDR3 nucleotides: TGCGCCAGCAGCCAGACAGGTTCCCGGCTGAGCGGCTACACCTTC.

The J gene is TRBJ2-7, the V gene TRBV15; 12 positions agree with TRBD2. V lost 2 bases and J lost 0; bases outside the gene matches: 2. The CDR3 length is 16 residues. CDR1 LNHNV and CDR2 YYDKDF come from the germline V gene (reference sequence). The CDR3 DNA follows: TGTGCCACCAGCAGATGGACTAGCGGGAACTCCTACGAGCAGTACTTC. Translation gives CATSRWTSGNSYEQYF.

CDR3 DNA: TGCGCCAGCAGCTTGATTCAGGGGGAGACCATGAACACTGAAGCTTTCTTT. Protein: CASSLIQGETMNTEAFF. The rearrangement links TRBV5-1 to TRBJ1-1; 7 nucleotides align to TRBD1. This CDR3 is built from 17 residues. J gave up 0 bases and V 1 base, and 9 bases lay outside the gene matches. From germline, CDR1 is SGHRS and CDR2 YFSETQ. Combining the CDR3 with reference TRBV5-1 and TRBJ1-1 gives the whole variable domain KAGVTQTPRYLIKTRGQQVTLSCSPISGHRSVSWYQQTPGQGLQFLFEYFSETQRNKGNFPGRFSGRQFSNSRSEMNVSTLELGDSALYLCASSLIQGETMNTEAFFGQGTRLTVV.

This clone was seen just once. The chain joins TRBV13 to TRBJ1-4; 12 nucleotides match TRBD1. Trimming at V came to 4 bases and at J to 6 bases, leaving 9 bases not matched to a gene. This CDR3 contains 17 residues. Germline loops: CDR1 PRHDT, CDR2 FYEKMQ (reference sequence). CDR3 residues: CASSSVPGQGAYEKLFF. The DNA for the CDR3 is TGTGCCAGCAGCTCTGTACCGGGACAGGGGGCTTATGAAAAACTGTTTTTT.

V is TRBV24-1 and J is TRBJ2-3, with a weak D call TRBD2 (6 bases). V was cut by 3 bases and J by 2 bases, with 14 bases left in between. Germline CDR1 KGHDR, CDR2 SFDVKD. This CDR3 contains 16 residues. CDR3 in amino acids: CATSDPRAGYTDTQYF. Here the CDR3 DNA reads TGTGCCACCAGTGATCCGCGGGCGGGGTACACAGATACGCAGTATTTT.

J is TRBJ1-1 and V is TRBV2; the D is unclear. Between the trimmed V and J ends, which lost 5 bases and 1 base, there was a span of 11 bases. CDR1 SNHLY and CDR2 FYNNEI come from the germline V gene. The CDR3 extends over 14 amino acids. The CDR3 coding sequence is TGTGCCAGCAGTCTAGGACTTACGAACACTGAAGCTTTCTTT. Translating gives CASSLGLTNTEAFF. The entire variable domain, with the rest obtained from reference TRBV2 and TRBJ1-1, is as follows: EPEVTQTPSHQVTQMGQEVILRCVPISNHLYFYWYRQILGQKVEFLVSFYNNEISEKSEIFDDQFSVERPDGSNFTLKIRSTKLEDSAMYFCASSLGLTNTEAFFGQGTRLTVV.

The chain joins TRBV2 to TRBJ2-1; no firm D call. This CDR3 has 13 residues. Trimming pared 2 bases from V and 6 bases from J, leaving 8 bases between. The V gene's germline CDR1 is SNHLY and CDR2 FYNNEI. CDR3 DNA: TGTGCCAGCAGTGAACCTCTAACCAATGAGCAGTTCTTC. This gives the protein CASSEPLTNEQFF.

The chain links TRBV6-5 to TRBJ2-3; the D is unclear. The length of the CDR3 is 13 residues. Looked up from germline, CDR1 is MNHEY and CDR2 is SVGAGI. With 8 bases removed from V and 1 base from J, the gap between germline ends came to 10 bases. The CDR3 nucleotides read TGTGCCAGCGAGGAACCAGGCACAGATACGCAGTATTTT. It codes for CASEEPGTDTQYF.

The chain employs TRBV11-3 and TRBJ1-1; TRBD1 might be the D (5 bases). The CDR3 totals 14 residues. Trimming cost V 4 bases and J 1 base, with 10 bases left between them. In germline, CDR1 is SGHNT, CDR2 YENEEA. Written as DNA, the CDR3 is TGTGCCAGCAGCTACGGGGGGTGGAACACTGAAGCTTTCTTT. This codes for CASSYGGWNTEAFF.

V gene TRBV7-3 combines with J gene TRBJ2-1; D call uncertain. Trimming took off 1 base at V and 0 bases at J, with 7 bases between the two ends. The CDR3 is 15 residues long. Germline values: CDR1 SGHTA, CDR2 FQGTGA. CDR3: CASSLIALSYNEQFF. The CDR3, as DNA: TGTGCCAGCAGCTTAATTGCACTCTCCTACAATGAGCAGTTCTTC. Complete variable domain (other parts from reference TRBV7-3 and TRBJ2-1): GAGVSQTPSNKVTEKGKYVELRCDPISGHTALYWYRQSLGQGPEFLIYFQGTGAADDSGLPNDRFFAVRPEGSVSTLKIQRTERGDSAVYLCASSLIALSYNEQFFGPGTRLTVL.

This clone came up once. The CDR3 bases are TGTGCCAGCAGTCAGGGGCACACCGGGGAGCTGTTTTTT. Amino acids: CASSQGHTGELFF. The chain carries TRBV27 and TRBJ2-2; D is perhaps TRBD1 (6 bases). The CDR3 extends over 13 amino acids. The V end lost 5 bases, the J end lost 3 bases, and 7 bases lay between the germline ends. Germline CDR1 is MNHEY and CDR2 is SMNVEV (reference sequence).

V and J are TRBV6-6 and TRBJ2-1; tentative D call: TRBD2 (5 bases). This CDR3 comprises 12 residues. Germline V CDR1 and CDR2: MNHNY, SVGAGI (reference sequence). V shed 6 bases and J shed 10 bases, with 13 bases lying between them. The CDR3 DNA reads TGTGCCAGCAGCCCCGGAGGTTGGGAGCAGTTCTTC. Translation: CASSPGGWEQFF.

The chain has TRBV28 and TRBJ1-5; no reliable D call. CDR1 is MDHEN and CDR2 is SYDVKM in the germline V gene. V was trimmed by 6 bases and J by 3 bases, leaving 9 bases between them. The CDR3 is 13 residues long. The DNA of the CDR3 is TGTGCCAGCAGCATTCAGAACAATCAGCCCCAGCATTTT. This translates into CASSIQNNQPQHF.